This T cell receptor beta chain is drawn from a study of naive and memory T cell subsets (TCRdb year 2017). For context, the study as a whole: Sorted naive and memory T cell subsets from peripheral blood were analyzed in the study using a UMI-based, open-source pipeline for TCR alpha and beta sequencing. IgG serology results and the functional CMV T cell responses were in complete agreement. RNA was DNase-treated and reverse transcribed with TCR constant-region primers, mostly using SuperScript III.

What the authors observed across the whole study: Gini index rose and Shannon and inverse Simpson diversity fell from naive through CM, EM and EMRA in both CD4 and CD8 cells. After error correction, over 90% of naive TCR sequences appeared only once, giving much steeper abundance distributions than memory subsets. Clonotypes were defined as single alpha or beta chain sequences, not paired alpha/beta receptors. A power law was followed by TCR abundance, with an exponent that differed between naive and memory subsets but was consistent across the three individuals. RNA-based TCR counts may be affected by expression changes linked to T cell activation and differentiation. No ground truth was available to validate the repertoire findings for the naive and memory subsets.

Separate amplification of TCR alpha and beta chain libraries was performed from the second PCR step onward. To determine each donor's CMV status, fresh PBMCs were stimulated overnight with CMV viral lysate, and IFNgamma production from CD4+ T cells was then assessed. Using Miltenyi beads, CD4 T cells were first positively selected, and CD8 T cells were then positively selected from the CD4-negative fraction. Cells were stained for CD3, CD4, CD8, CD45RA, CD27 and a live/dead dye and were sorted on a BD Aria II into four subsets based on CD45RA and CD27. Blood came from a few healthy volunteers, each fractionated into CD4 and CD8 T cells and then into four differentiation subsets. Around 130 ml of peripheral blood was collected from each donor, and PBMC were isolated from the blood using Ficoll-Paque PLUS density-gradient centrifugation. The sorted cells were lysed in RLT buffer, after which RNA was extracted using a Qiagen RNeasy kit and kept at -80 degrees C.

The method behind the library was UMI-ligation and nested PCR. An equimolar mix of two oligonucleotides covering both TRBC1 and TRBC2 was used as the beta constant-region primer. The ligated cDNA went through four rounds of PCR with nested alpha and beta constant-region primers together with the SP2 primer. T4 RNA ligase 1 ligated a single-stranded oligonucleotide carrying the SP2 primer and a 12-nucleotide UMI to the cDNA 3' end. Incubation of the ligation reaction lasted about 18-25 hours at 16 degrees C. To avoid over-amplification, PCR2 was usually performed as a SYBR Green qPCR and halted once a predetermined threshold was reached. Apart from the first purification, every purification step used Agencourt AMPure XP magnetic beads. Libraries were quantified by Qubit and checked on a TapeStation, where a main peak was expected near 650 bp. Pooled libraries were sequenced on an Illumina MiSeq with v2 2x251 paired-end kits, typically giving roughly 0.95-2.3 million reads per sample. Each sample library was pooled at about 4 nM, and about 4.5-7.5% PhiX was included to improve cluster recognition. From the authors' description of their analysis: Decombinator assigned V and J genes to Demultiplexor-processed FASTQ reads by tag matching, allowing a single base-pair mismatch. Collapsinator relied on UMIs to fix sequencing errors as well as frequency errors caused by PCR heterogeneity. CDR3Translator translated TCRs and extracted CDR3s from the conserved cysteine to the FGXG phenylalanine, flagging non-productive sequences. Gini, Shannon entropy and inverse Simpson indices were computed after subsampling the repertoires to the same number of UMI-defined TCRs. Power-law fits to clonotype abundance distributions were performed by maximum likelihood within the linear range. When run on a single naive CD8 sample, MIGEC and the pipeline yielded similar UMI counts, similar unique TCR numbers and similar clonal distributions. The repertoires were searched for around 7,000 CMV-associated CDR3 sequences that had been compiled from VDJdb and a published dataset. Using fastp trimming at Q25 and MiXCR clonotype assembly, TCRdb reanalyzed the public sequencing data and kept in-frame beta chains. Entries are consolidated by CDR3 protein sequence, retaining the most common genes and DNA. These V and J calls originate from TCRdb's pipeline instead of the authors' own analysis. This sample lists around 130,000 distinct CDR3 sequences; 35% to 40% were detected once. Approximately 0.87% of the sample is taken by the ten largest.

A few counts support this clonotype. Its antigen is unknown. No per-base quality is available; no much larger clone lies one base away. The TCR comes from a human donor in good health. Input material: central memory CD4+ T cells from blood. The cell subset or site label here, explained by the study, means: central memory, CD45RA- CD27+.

The DNA sequence is as follows: TGTGCCAGCAGTTTAAGGTTCACAGGGGGAACCGGGGAGCTGTTTTTT. Translation gives CASSLRFTGGTGELFF. The receptor chain draws on TRBV28 and TRBJ2-2, with 8 middle bases fitting TRBD1. For CDR1 and CDR2, the germline V gene lists MDHEN and SYDVKM. The CDR3 covers 16 residues, taking in both the cysteine and the phenylalanine. Just CDR3 DNA is preserved here, 48 bases in frame from base 1. For this chain, trimming is 2 bases at the V end and 5 bases at the J end, and the number of junction bases without a gene match is 7.